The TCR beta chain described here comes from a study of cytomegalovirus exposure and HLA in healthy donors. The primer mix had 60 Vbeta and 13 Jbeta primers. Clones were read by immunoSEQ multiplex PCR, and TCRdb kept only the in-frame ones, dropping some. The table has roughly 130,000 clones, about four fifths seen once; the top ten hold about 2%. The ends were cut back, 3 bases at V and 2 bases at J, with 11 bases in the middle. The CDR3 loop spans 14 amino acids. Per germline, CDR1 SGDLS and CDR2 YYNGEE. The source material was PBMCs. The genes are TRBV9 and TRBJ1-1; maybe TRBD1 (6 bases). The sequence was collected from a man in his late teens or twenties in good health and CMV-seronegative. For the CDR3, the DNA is TGTGCCAGCAGCGCCCAACAGGGTAACACTGAAGCTTTCTTT. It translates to CASSAQQGNTEAFF.